The rows below give T cell receptor beta chains drawn from one sample of a study of breast tumors, draining lymph nodes, adjacent tissues. TCRdb re-called the multiplex PCR reads with MiXCR, one entry per CDR3 protein. The data show 200,000 or so distinct CDR3 sequences, roughly 31% seen once. Sequences were obtained from axillary lymph node tissue. These receptor sequences come from a female donor with breast cancer. Some clones in this sample may be carry-over from other donors' samples. The CDR3 runs from the conserved cysteine through the conserved F or W. The D gene is left open where the match is weak. Clone size is stated in some rows and not others, as once, few, many or a class when expanded.

CDR3 length	J gene	V gene	D gene	clone size	CDR3 protein	CDR3 DNA
15	TRBJ1-5	TRBV7-2	-	many	CASSLDGSSNQPQHF	TGTGCCAGCAGCCTCGACGGGAGTAGCAATCAGCCCCAGCATTTT
13	TRBJ2-7	TRBV5-5	TRBD1	many	CASSQGQNYEQYF	TGTGCCAGCAGCCAGGGACAGAACTACGAGCAGTACTTC
12	TRBJ2-7	TRBV7-9	-	-	CASSTIRDEQYF	TGTGCCAGCAGCACTATCAGGGACGAGCAGTACTTC
13	TRBJ2-7	TRBV12-3/TRBV12-4	-	many	CASSRPLADEQYF	TGTGCCAGCAGTCGGCCGCTCGCGGACGAGCAGTACTTC
11	TRBJ2-5	TRBV20-1	-	many	CSARVLETQYF	TGCAGTGCTAGAGTCTTGGAGACCCAGTACTTC
14	TRBJ2-2	TRBV27	-	-	CASSPRLVTGELFF	TGTGCCAGCAGTCCCAGACTAGTCACCGGGGAGCTGTTTTTT
15	TRBJ2-1	TRBV13	TRBD2	many	CASASARGAYNEQFF	TGTGCCAGCGCTTCGGCCCGGGGGGCCTACAATGAGCAGTTCTTC
14	TRBJ2-7	TRBV20-1	TRBD2	many	CSASHSGGTYEQYF	TGCAGTGCTAGCCACAGCGGGGGGACCTACGAGCAGTACTTC
14	TRBJ2-6	TRBV29-1	-	-	CSVGYRGGANVLTF	TGCAGCGTTGGGTACAGAGGTGGGGCCAACGTCCTGACTTTC
21	TRBJ2-5	TRBV7-3	-	-	CASSIYLCSVEMAGVAETQYF	-
13	TRBJ1-5	TRBV19	-	-	CASTKTGNQPQHF	TGTGCCAGTACTAAGACAGGCAATCAGCCCCAGCATTTT
15	TRBJ2-7	TRBV30	TRBD1	many	CAWSQAGTGVHEQYF	TGTGCCTGGAGTCAGGCCGGGACAGGGGTACACGAGCAGTACTTC
13	TRBJ2-6	TRBV20-1	TRBD2	-	CSADSGRANVLTF	TGCAGTGCTGACAGCGGGAGGGCCAACGTCCTGACTTTC
11	TRBJ2-1	TRBV10-2	-	many	CASKGNNEQFF	TGCGCCAGCAAGGGCAACAATGAGCAGTTCTTC
16	TRBJ1-6	TRBV7-2	-	many	CASSFSGTTHNSPLHF	TGTGCCAGCAGCTTCTCAGGGACCACCCATAATTCACCCCTCCACTTT
15	TRBJ2-7	TRBV14	TRBD2	many	CASKPRNSGGYEQYF	TGTGCCAGCAAACCAAGAAATAGCGGGGGATACGAGCAGTACTTC
16	TRBJ2-7	TRBV7-3	-	many	CASINTGTSLSGEQYF	TGTGCCAGCATCAATACCGGGACTTCTCTTTCGGGCGAGCAGTACTTC
15	TRBJ2-2	TRBV25-1	-	many	CASSGLQGFAGELFF	TGTGCCAGCAGTGGCCTACAGGGATTCGCCGGGGAGCTGTTTTTT
12	TRBJ2-5	TRBV2	-	-	CASSEDGETQCF	TGTGCCAGCAGTGAAGATGGGGAGACCCAGTGCTTC
15	TRBJ1-2	TRBV6-5	-	many	CASSPGVAGIYGYTF	TGTGCCAGCAGTCCCGGCGTGGCAGGGATATATGGCTACACCTTC
16	TRBJ1-6	TRBV5-1	-	-	CASSLGVSGPNSPLHF	TGCGCCAGCAGCTTGGGGGTGTCGGGGCCTAATTCACCCCTCCACTTT
14	TRBJ2-3	TRBV30	TRBD2	many	CAWSGGRTTDTQYF	TGTGCCTGGAGTGGCGGGAGAACGACAGATACGCAGTATTTT
18	TRBJ2-3	TRBV6-5	TRBD2	-	CASQSGTSGSRSTDTQYF	TGTGCCAGCCAATCCGGGACTAGCGGGAGCCGCAGCACAGATACGCAGTATTTT
18	TRBJ2-7	TRBV3-1	TRBD1	few	CASSHSGQGPSFTYEQYF	TGTGCCAGCAGCCACTCAGGACAGGGACCCTCCTTTACCTACGAGCAGTACTTC
15	TRBJ2-7	TRBV18	-	many	CASSPTGDIYYEQYF	TGTGCCAGCTCACCAACGGGGGACATTTACTACGAGCAGTACTTC
16	TRBJ1-4	TRBV19	-	many	CASTTRWRRTNEKLFF	TGTGCCAGTACCACTCGGTGGAGAAGGACTAATGAAAAACTGTTTTTT
12	TRBJ2-5	TRBV6-6	-	few	CASSSGPETQYF	TGTGCCAGCAGTTCCGGGCCAGAGACCCAGTACTTC
15	TRBJ2-1	TRBV2	TRBD2	-	CASRLTSGGPNEQFF	TGTGCCAGCAGGTTGACTAGCGGGGGGCCCAATGAGCAGTTCTTC
16	TRBJ2-5	TRBV7-2	TRBD2	many	CASSSGLAGVQETQYF	TGTGCCAGCAGCTCAGGACTAGCGGGGGTCCAAGAGACCCAGTACTTC
15	TRBJ2-3	TRBV20-1	-	many	CSARDLRSSTDTQYF	TGCAGTGCTAGAGACCTCCGTTCTAGCACAGATACGCAGTATTTT
12	TRBJ1-2	TRBV3-1	-	many	CASSQADYGYTF	TGTGCCAGCAGCCAAGCGGACTATGGCTACACCTTC
12	TRBJ2-2	TRBV2	-	few	CASSEEVGELFF	TGTGCCAGCAGTGAGGAGGTTGGGGAGCTGTTTTTT
15	TRBJ1-2	TRBV12-3/TRBV12-4	TRBD1	-	CASSPDRVSNYGYTF	TGTGCCAGCAGCCCCGACAGGGTCTCTAACTATGGCTACACCTTC
18	TRBJ2-3	TRBV11-2	TRBD2	many	CASSLGAGGGAITDTQYF	TGTGCCAGCAGCTTAGGTGCGGGAGGGGGCGCGATCACAGATACGCAGTATTTT
14	TRBJ2-1	TRBV6-6	TRBD2	few	CASSGLALNNEQFF	TGTGCCAGCAGCGGACTAGCGTTGAACAATGAGCAGTTCTTC
16	TRBJ1-4	TRBV30	TRBD1	many	CAWSARDLTGYEKLFF	TGTGCCTGGAGCGCGCGGGACCTGACAGGGTATGAAAAACTGTTTTTT
15	TRBJ2-1	TRBV13	-	once	CASRPRLSAESEQFF	TGTGCCAGCAGACCACGGCTCTCGGCAGAGAGTGAGCAGTTCTTC
17	TRBJ2-1	TRBV27	TRBD1	-	CASSLSPVGQGEGEQFF	TGTGCCAGCAGTTTAAGCCCGGTGGGACAGGGGGAGGGTGAGCAGTTCTTC
18	TRBJ2-1	TRBV9	TRBD2	many	CASSVGLAGARAYNEQFF	TGTGCCAGCAGCGTAGGACTAGCGGGAGCTCGGGCCTACAATGAGCAGTTCTTC
16	TRBJ2-1	TRBV24-1	-	many	CATSDAAGRTYNEQFF	TGTGCCACCAGTGATGCTGCGGGGCGGACCTACAATGAGCAGTTCTTC
13	TRBJ1-5	TRBV19	-	many	CASSIDLLGAQHF	TGTGCCAGTAGTATAGATCTATTGGGGGCCCAGCATTTT
14	TRBJ2-7	TRBV20-1	TRBD2	many	CSASTGLVPYEQYF	TGCAGTGCTAGCACGGGACTAGTACCCTACGAGCAGTACTTC
13	TRBJ1-4	TRBV7-8	-	many	CASSFRANEKLFF	TGTGCCAGCAGCTTCAGGGCCAATGAAAAACTGTTTTTT
15	TRBJ2-3	TRBV29-1	-	many	CSVEGGMSGTDTQYF	TGCAGCGTCGAAGGGGGGATGAGTGGCACAGATACGCAGTATTTT
13	TRBJ2-3	TRBV20-1	-	many	CSARVGLPDTQYF	TGCAGTGCTAGGGTCGGCTTACCAGATACGCAGTATTTT
16	TRBJ1-4	TRBV7-2	TRBD1	-	CASSLGLTGGNEKLFF	TGTGCCAGCAGTCTAGGGTTGACAGGGGGCAATGAAAAACTGTTTTTT